A selection of T cell receptor beta chains follows, all from one sample in a study of blood T cell repertoires in COVID-19. The protocol was immunoSEQ multiplex PCR, while the TCRdb copy is restricted to in-frame clones and leaves out a portion. The data hold over 60,000 clones, with more than 90% observed a single time. The sequenced sample consisted of peripheral blood. The receptors were gathered from a woman of 80 years or more with active or convalescent COVID-19. CDR3s include the opening cysteine and the closing phenylalanine or tryptophan. Fields, in order: J gene, CDR3 length, V gene, CDR3 protein.

j_call: TRBJ2-1
cdr3_length: 14
v_call: TRBV28
cdr3_aa: CATQMGLGINEQFF

j_call: TRBJ2-1
cdr3_length: 14
v_call: TRBV2
cdr3_aa: CASQQGFLSDEQFF

j_call: TRBJ1-1
cdr3_length: 13
v_call: TRBV6-4
cdr3_aa: CASSPGGYTEAFF

j_call: TRBJ1-6
cdr3_length: 14
v_call: TRBV2
cdr3_aa: CASRSPGGDSPLHF

j_call: TRBJ1-1
cdr3_length: 15
v_call: TRBV7-6
cdr3_aa: CASSFEVLMNTEAFF

j_call: TRBJ2-7
cdr3_length: 13
v_call: TRBV6-5
cdr3_aa: CASGDRVTYEQYF

j_call: TRBJ1-5
cdr3_length: 15
v_call: TRBV6-5
cdr3_aa: CASRPSWEGNQPQHF

j_call: TRBJ2-4
cdr3_length: 16
v_call: TRBV7-2
cdr3_aa: CASSFSPGLAKNIQYF

j_call: TRBJ1-1
cdr3_length: 12
v_call: TRBV28
cdr3_aa: CASTSGGTEAFF

j_call: TRBJ2-1
cdr3_length: 19
v_call: TRBV4-1
cdr3_aa: CASSPSRVLGDRVTNEQFF

j_call: TRBJ2-3
cdr3_length: 15
v_call: TRBV19
cdr3_aa: CASSMLGGGWDTQYF

j_call: TRBJ1-2
cdr3_length: 13
v_call: TRBV28
cdr3_aa: CASSLYPGYGYTF

j_call: TRBJ1-2
cdr3_length: 15
v_call: TRBV5-1
cdr3_aa: CASSLAGKGNYGYTF

j_call: TRBJ2-2
cdr3_length: 15
v_call: TRBV4-1
cdr3_aa: CASRALTGNTGELFF

j_call: TRBJ1-2
cdr3_length: 14
v_call: TRBV4-3
cdr3_aa: CASSQDLRTDGYTF

j_call: TRBJ2-1
cdr3_length: 14
v_call: TRBV27
cdr3_aa: CASRALGGSYEQFF

j_call: TRBJ1-4
cdr3_length: 12
v_call: TRBV7-2
cdr3_aa: CASSFSNEKLFF

j_call: TRBJ1-5
cdr3_length: 13
v_call: TRBV7-8
cdr3_aa: CASSLALNQPQHF

j_call: TRBJ1-1
cdr3_length: 15
v_call: TRBV6-5
cdr3_aa: CASSMWDRGNTEAFF

j_call: TRBJ2-3
cdr3_length: 15
v_call: TRBV28
cdr3_aa: CASSFSRGSTDTQYF

j_call: TRBJ2-5
cdr3_length: 13
v_call: TRBV6-5
cdr3_aa: CASSYPGYETQYF

j_call: TRBJ1-2
cdr3_length: 12
v_call: TRBV30
cdr3_aa: CAWSSSNYGYTF

j_call: TRBJ2-1
cdr3_length: 14
v_call: TRBV6-5
cdr3_aa: CASSHRSRGGEQFF

j_call: TRBJ2-7
cdr3_length: 17
v_call: TRBV7-7
cdr3_aa: CASSLVDGTLPFYEQYF

j_call: TRBJ1-5
cdr3_length: 17
v_call: TRBV13
cdr3_aa: CARAWGRGDRSNQPQHF

j_call: TRBJ2-5
cdr3_length: 12
v_call: TRBV23-1
cdr3_aa: CASSQSQGAQYF

j_call: TRBJ1-4
cdr3_length: 15
v_call: TRBV5-1
cdr3_aa: CASSLSGATNEKLFF

j_call: TRBJ2-1
cdr3_length: 14
v_call: TRBV5-1
cdr3_aa: CASSTGTTYNEQFF

j_call: TRBJ2-5
cdr3_length: 16
v_call: TRBV28
cdr3_aa: CASSLSGGGARKTQYF

j_call: TRBJ1-1
cdr3_length: 13
v_call: TRBV30
cdr3_aa: CAWSVNRNTEAFF

j_call: TRBJ2-3
cdr3_length: 17
v_call: TRBV7-9
cdr3_aa: CASILGLAGFGTDTQYF

j_call: TRBJ1-4
cdr3_length: 14
v_call: TRBV7-9
cdr3_aa: CASSPQTGVVVLFF

j_call: TRBJ2-7
cdr3_length: 16
v_call: TRBV5-1
cdr3_aa: CASSLASLTGGDEQYF

j_call: TRBJ1-2
cdr3_length: 15
v_call: TRBV6-5
cdr3_aa: CASSSGGRLNYGYTF

j_call: TRBJ1-5
cdr3_length: 12
v_call: TRBV2
cdr3_aa: CACARQNQPQHF

j_call: TRBJ2-7
cdr3_length: 12
v_call: TRBV27
cdr3_aa: CATEDRTYEQYF

j_call: TRBJ2-5
cdr3_length: 18
v_call: TRBV5-1
cdr3_aa: CASSLAPPTTSGVETQYF

j_call: TRBJ2-4
cdr3_length: 18
v_call: TRBV18
cdr3_aa: CASSPLGAAALAKNIQYF

j_call: TRBJ1-2
cdr3_length: 11
v_call: TRBV20-1
cdr3_aa: CSAKRDYGYTF

j_call: TRBJ1-2
cdr3_length: 17
v_call: TRBV7-2
cdr3_aa: CASSSELRQGTDYGYTF

j_call: TRBJ1-1
cdr3_length: 15
v_call: TRBV6-5
cdr3_aa: CASRPDRAMNTEAFF

j_call: TRBJ2-3
cdr3_length: 17
v_call: TRBV4-3
cdr3_aa: CASSQGGSASATDTQYF

j_call: TRBJ1-1
cdr3_length: 12
v_call: TRBV23-1
cdr3_aa: CASSVWQAEAFF

j_call: TRBJ2-3
cdr3_length: 18
v_call: TRBV11-2
cdr3_aa: CASSSYRGGLPHGDTQYF

j_call: TRBJ1-2
cdr3_length: 14
v_call: TRBV19
cdr3_aa: CASSIDANRAGYTF

j_call: TRBJ2-1
cdr3_length: 13
v_call: TRBV28
cdr3_aa: CASRRGTYNEQFF